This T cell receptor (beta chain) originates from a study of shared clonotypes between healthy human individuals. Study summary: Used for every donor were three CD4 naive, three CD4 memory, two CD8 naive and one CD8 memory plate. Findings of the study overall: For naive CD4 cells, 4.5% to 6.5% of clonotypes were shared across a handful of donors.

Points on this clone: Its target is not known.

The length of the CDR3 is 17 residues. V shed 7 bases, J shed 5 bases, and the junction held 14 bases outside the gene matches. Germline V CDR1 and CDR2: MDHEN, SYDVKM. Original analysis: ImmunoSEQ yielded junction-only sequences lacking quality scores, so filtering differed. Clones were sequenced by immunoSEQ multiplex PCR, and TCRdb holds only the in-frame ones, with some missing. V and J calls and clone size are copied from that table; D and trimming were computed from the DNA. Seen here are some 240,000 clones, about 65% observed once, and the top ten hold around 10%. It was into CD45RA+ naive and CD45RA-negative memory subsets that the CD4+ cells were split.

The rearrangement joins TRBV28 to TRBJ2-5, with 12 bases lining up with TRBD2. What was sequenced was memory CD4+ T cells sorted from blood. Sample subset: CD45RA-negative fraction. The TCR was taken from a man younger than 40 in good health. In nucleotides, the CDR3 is TGTGCCAGCACCGACGGGACTAGCGGGCTTTGGGGCGAGACCCAGTACTTC. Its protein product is CASTDGTSGLWGETQYF.